The clone carrying this T cell receptor (beta chain) occurred many times. The antigen remains unidentified. Template material for amplifying TCR beta CDR3 regions consisted of RNA transcripts. With the HTBI primer set, the TCR CDR3 went through a first round of RT-PCR. TCRdb ran MiXCR on the multiplex PCR reads and lists one entry per CDR3 protein. Here the sample spans 250,000 to 300,000 distinct CDR3 sequences, about 14% being singletons. V shed 6 bases and J 6 bases; nucleotides not matched to a gene: 9. This CDR3 region has 14 residues. Germline loops: CDR1 DFQATT, CDR2 SNEGSKA (reference sequence). With a duration under 2 months, the hyperthyroidism was newly diagnosed in patients aged 18 to 65. Patients were excluded because of uncontrolled infection, other autoimmune disease, pregnancy or lactation. The source of the sample is a study of T cells in Graves' hyperthyroidism and ophthalmopathy. Study findings and constraints: Most clonotypes that expanded in the thyroid above 0.001 also showed up in blood.

The sample comprised blood. This TCR came from a young woman with Graves' hyperthyroidism that later progressed to Graves' ophthalmopathy. J is TRBJ2-1 and V is TRBV20-1; 9 bases are a match to TRBD1. In DNA form, the CDR3 reads TGCAGTGCAAAGGTGGGACAGGGATCCAATGAGCAGTTCTTC. Protein sequence: CSAKVGQGSNEQFF.